This entry is about one TCR beta chain. This entry comes from a study of blood T cell repertoires in COVID-19. TCRdb's copy holds only in-frame clones and misses some; the assay was immunoSEQ multiplex PCR. The sample consists of about 180,000 clones, roughly 79% of them appearing once. This clonotype was sampled from a woman between 65 and 79 years old with acute or convalescent COVID-19. Specimen: peripheral blood.

The CDR3 DNA reads TGTGCCAGCAGCTTAGAACGAAGAGTACAGGGAACTCCCTATGGCTACACCTTC. It is translated as CASSLERRVQGTPYGYTF. The chain uses TRBV7-9 and TRBJ1-2; TRBD1 is a possible D gene (6 bases). The germline V gene has CDR1 SEHNR and CDR2 FQNEAQ (reference sequence). V lost 1 base and J lost 4, with 22 bases in between. CDR3 length: 18 amino acids.